The clone carrying this T cell receptor (beta chain) was seen just once. At one boundary the junction diverges from the germline segment, which might be a read error. This CDR3 comprises 13 residues. Looked up from germline, CDR1 is SSHAT and CDR2 is FNYEAQ (reference sequence). Sequencing was performed with immunoSEQ multiplex PCR; in TCRdb, only in-frame clones are kept and a portion is missing. The sample carries around 240,000 clones, 70% to 85% recorded once. This entry comes from a study of blood T cell repertoires in COVID-19. Sequencing was done on a sample of peripheral blood. This sequence was found in a woman of 80 years or more with acute or convalescent COVID-19. J is TRBJ2-7 and V is TRBV7-7; D uncertain. CDR3 DNA sequence: TGTGCTAGCAGCTTAGTAGCCAGTTCCGAGCAGTACTTC. Protein: CASSLVASSEQYF.